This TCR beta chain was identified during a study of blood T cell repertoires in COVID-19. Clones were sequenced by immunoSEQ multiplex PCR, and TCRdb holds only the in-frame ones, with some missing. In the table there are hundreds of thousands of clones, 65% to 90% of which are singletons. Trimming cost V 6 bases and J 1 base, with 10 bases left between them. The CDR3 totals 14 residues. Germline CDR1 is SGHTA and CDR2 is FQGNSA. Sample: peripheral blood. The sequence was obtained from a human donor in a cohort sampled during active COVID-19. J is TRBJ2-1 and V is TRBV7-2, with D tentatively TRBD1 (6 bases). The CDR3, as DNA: TGTGCCAGCAGACCCGACAGGTCCTACAATGAGCAGTTCTTC. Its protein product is CASRPDRSYNEQFF.